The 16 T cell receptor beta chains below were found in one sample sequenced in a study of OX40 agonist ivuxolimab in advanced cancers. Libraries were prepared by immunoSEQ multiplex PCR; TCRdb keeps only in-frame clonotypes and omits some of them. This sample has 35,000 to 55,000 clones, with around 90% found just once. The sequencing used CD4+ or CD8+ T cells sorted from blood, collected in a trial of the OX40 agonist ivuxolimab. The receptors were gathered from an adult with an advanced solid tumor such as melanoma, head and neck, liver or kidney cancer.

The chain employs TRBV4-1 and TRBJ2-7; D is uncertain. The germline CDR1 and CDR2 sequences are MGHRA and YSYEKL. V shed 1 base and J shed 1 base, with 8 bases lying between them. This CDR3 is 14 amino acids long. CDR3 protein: CASSQAAQSYEQYF. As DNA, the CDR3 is TGCGCCAGCAGCCAAGCGGCCCAGTCCTACGAGCAGTACTTC.

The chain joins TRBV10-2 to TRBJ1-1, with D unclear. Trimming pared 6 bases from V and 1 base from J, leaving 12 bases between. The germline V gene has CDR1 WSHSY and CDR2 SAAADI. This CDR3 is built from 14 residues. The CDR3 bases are TGCGCCAGCAGAGACATTAGACGGAACACTGAAGCTTTCTTT. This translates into CASRDIRRNTEAFF.

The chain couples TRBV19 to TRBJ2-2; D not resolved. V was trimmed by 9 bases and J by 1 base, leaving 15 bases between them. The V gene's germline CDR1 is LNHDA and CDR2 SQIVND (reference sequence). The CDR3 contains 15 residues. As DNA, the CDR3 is TGTGCCAGCCAGCAACTCGGGCGGAACACCGGGGAGCTGTTTTTT. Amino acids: CASQQLGRNTGELFF.

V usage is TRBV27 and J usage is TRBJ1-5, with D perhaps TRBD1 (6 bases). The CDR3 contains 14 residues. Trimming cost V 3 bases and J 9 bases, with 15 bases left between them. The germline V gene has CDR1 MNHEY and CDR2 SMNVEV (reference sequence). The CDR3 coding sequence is TGTGCCAGCAGTTTTAGGCAAGGGGGACGGCCCCAGCATTTT. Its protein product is CASSFRQGGRPQHF.

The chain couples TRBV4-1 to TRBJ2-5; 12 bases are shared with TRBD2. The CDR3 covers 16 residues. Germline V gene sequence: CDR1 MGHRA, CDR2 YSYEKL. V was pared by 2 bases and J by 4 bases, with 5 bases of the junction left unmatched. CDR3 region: CASSQNPSGRAETQYF. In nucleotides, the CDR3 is TGCGCCAGCAGCCAAAACCCTAGCGGGAGGGCAGAGACCCAGTACTTC.

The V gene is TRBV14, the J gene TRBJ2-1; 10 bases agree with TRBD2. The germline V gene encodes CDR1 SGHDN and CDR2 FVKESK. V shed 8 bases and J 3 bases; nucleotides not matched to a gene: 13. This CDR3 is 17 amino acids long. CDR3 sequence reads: CASGPLMGLALYNEQFF. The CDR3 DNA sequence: TGTGCCAGCGGTCCTTTAATGGGACTAGCGCTCTACAATGAGCAGTTCTTC.

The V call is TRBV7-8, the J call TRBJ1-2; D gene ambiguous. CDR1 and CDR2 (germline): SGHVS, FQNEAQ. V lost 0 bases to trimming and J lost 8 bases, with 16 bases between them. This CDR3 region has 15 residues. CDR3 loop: CASSLAGGSTNGYTF. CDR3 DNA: TGTGCCAGCAGCTTAGCCGGAGGGTCCACCAACGGCTACACCTTC.

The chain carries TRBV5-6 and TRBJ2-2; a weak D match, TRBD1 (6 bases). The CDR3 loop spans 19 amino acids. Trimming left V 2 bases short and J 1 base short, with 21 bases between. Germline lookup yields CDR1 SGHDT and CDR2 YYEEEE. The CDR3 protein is CASSFKGVPGHVNTGELFF. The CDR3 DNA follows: TGTGCCAGCAGCTTTAAAGGAGTCCCGGGACATGTGAACACCGGGGAGCTGTTTTTT.

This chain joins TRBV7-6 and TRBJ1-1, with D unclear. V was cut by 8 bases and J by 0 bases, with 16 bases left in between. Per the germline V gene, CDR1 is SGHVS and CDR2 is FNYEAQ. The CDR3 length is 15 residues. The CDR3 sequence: CASASLAGLNTEAFF. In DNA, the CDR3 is TGTGCCAGCGCATCCCTGGCAGGACTGAACACTGAAGCTTTCTTT.

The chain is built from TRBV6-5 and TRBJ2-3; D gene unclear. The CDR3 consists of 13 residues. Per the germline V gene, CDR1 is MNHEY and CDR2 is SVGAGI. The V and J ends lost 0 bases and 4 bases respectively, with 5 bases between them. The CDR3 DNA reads TGTGCCAGCAGTTACTCGAAGGCAGATACGCAGTATTTT. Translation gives CASSYSKADTQYF.

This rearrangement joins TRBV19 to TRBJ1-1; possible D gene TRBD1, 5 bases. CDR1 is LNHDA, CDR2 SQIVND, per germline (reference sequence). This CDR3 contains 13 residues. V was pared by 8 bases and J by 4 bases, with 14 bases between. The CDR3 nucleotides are TGTGCCAGTTGGGACTTAGGGGCCACTGAAGCTTTCTTT. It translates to CASWDLGATEAFF.

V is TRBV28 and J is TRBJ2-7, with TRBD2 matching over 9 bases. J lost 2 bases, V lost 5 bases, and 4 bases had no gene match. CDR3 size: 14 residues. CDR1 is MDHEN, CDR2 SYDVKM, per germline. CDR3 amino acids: CASSARGRAYEQYF. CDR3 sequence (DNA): TGTGCCAGCAGTGCCCGCGGGAGGGCCTACGAGCAGTACTTC.

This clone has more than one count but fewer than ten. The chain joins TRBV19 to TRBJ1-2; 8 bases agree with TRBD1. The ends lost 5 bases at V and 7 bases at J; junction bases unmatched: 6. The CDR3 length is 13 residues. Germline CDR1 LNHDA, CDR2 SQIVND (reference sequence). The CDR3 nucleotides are TGTGCCAGTAGTTACGACAGGGGTGGTGGCTACACCTTC. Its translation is CASSYDRGGGYTF.

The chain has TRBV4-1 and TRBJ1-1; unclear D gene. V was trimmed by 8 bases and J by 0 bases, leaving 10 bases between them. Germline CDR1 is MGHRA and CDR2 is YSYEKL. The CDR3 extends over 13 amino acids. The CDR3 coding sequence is TGCGCCAGCGGTTACAACATGAACACTGAAGCTTTCTTT. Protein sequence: CASGYNMNTEAFF.

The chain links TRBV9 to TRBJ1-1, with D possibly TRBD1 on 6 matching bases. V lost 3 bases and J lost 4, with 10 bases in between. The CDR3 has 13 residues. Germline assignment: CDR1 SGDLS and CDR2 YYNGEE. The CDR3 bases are TGTGCCAGCAGCGCAGGGGAGGGCACTGAAGCTTTCTTT. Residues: CASSAGEGTEAFF.

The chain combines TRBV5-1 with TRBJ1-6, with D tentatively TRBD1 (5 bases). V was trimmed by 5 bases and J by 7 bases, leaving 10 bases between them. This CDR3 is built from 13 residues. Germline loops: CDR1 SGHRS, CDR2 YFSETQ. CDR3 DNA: TGCGCCAGCAGTGGGGACTTGAATTCACCCCTCCACTTT. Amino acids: CASSGDLNSPLHF.